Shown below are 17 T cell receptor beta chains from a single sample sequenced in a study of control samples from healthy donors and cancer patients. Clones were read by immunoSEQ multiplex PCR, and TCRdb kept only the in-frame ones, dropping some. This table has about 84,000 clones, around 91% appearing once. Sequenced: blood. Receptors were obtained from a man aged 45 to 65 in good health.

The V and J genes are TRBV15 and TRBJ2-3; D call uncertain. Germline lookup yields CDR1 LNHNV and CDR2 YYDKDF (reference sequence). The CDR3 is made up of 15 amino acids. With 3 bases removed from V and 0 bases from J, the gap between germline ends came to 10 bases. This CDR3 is CATSSSVSSTDTQYF. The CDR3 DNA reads TGTGCCACCAGCAGTTCAGTTTCTAGCACAGATACGCAGTATTTT.

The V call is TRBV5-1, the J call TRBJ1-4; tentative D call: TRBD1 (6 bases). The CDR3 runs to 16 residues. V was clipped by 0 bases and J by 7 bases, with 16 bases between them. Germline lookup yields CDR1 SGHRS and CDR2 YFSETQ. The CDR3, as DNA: TGCGCCAGCAGCTTGGCCGTCGGGGGCATGGGTGAAAAACTGTTTTTT. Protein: CASSLAVGGMGEKLFF.

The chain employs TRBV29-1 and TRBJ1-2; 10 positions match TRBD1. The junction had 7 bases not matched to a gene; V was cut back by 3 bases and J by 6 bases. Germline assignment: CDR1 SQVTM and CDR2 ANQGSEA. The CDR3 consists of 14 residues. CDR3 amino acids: CSVEGTGAADGYTF. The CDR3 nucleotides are TGCAGCGTTGAGGGGACAGGGGCTGCCGATGGCTACACCTTC. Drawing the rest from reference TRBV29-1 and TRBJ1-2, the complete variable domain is SAVISQKPSRDICQRGTSLTIQCQVDSQVTMMFWYRQQPGQSLTLIATANQGSEATYESGFVIDKFPISRPNLTFSTLTVSNMSPEDSSIYLCSVEGTGAADGYTFGSGTRLTVV.

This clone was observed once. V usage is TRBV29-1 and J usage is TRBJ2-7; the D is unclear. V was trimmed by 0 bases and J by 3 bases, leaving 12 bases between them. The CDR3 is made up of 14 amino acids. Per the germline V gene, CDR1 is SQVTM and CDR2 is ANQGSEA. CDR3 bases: TGCAGCGTTGAAGATGAGGCAGATTACTACGAGCAGTACTTC. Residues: CSVEDEADYYEQYF.

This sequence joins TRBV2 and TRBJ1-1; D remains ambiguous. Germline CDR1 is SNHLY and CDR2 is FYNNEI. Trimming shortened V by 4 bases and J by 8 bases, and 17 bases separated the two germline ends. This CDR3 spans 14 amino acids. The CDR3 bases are TGTGCCAGCAGTGTCTTGGAAACAGCCACCGAAGCTTTCTTT. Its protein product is CASSVLETATEAFF.

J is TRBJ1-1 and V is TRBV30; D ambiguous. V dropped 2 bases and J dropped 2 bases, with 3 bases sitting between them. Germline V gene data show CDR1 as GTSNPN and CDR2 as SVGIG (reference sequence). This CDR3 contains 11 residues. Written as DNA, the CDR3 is TGTGCCTGGAGTCGAAACACTGAAGCTTTCTTT. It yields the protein CAWSRNTEAFF.

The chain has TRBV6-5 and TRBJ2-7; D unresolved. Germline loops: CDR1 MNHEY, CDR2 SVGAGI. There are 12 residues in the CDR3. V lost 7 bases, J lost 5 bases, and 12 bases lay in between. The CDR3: CASTTLTDEQYF. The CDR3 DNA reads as TGTGCCAGCACCACTCTTACTGACGAGCAGTACTTC.

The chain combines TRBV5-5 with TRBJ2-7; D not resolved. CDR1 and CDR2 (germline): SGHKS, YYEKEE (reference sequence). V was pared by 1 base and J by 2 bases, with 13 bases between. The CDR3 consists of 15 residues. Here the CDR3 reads CASSLWQTRPYEQYF. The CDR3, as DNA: TGTGCCAGCAGCTTGTGGCAGACCAGACCCTACGAGCAGTACTTC. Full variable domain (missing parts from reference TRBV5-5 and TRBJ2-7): DAGVTQSPTHLIKTRGQQVTLRCSPISGHKSVSWYQQVLGQGPQFIFQYYEKEERGRGNFPDRFSARQFPNYSSELNVNALLLGDSALYLCASSLWQTRPYEQYFGPGTRLTVT.

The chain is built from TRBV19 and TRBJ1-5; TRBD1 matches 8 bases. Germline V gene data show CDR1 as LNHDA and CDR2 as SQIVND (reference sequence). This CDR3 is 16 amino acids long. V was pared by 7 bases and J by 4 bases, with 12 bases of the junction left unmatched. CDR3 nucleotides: TGTGCCAGTACGCAAGGACAGGGAACGGGGAATCAGCCCCAGCATTTT. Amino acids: CASTQGQGTGNQPQHF.

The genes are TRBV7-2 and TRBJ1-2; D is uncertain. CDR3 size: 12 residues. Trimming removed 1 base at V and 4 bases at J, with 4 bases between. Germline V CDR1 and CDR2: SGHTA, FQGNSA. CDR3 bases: TGTGCCAGCAGCTTAGATGGCTATGGCTACACCTTC. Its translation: CASSLDGYGYTF. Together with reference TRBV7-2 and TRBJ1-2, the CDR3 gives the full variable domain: GAGVSQSPSNKVTEKGKDVELRCDPISGHTALYWYRQSLGQGLEFLIYFQGNSAPDKSGLPSDRFSAERTGGSVSTLTIQRTQQEDSAVYLCASSLDGYGYTFGSGTRLTVV.

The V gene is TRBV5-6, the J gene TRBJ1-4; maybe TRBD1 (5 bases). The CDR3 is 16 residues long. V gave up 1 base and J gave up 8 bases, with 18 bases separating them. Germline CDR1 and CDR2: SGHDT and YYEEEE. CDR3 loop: CASSLTLHLRDEKLFF. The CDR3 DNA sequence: TGTGCCAGCAGCTTGACGCTTCATCTGAGGGACGAAAAACTGTTTTTT.

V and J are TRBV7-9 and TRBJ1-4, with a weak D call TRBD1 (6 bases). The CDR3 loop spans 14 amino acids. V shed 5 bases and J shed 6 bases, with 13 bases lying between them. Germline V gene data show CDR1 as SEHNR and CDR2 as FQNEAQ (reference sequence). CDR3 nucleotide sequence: TGTGCCAGCAGCCCATCTGACAGGCATGAAAAACTGTTTTTT. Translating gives CASSPSDRHEKLFF.

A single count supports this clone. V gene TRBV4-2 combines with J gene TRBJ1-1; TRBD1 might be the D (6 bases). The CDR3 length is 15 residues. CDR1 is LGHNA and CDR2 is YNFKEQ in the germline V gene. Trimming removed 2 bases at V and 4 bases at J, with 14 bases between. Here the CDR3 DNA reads TGTGCCAGCAGCCAACGACAGGCCAGAAGCACTGAAGCTTTCTTT. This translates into CASSQRQARSTEAFF.

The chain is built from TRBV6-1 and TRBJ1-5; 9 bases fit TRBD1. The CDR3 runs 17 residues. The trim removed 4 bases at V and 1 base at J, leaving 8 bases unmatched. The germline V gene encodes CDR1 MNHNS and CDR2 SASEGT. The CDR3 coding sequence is TGTGCCAGCAGTGCTTTGGGACAGGGTAAGAGCAATCAGCCCCAGCATTTT. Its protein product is CASSALGQGKSNQPQHF.

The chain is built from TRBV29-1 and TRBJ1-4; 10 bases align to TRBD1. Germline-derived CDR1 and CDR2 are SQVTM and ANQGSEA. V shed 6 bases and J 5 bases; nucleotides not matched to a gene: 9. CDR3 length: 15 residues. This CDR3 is CSVLFGTGVNEKLFF. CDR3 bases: TGCAGCGTCCTATTCGGGACAGGGGTAAATGAAAAACTGTTTTTT. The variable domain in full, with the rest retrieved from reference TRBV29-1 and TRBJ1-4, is SAVISQKPSRDICQRGTSLTIQCQVDSQVTMMFWYRQQPGQSLTLIATANQGSEATYESGFVIDKFPISRPNLTFSTLTVSNMSPEDSSIYLCSVLFGTGVNEKLFFGSGTQLSVL.

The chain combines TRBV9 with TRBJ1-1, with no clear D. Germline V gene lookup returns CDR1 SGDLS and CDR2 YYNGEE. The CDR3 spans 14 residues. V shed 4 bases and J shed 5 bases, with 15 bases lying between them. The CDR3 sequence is CASSPGLYRTEAFF. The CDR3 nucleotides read TGTGCCAGCAGCCCCGGGCTCTATCGGACTGAAGCTTTCTTT. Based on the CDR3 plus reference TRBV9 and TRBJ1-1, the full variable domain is DSGVTQTPKHLITATGQRVTLRCSPRSGDLSVYWYQQSLDQGLQFLIQYYNGEERAKGNILERFSAQQFPDLHSELNLSSLELGDSALYFCASSPGLYRTEAFFGQGTRLTVV.

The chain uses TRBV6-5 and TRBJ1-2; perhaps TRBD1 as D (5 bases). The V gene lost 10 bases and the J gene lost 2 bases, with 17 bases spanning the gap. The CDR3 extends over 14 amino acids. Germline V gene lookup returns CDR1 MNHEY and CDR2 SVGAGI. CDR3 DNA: TGTGCCACCACCGGGGCAACAGCCAACTATGGCTACACCTTC. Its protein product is CATTGATANYGYTF.